This TCR beta chain was identified in a study of breast tumors, draining lymph nodes, adjacent tissues. Study outcomes and limitations: Luminal-like breast cancer showed significantly higher tumor–nontumor repertoire similarity than basal-like. Tumor repertoires ranked between lymph nodes and nontumor tissue in diversity, with V and J gene preferences. The lymph node origin of tumor T cells was framed as consistent with a hypothesis, not demonstrated. Most tumor T cells seemingly derive from lymph node, then expand in tumor.

This clonotype was counted only a few times. What it recognizes is unknown. A read error may produce the germline difference seen at one junction end. Each CDR3 protein gets one entry after TCRdb re-called the multiplex PCR reads with MiXCR. The sample carries 190,000 or so distinct CDR3 sequences, approximately 31% recorded once. Breast cancer patients provided tissue from their axillary draining lymph nodes. The sample was axillary lymph node tissue. This clonotype originated in a female donor with breast cancer. Some clones in this sample may be carry-over from other donors' samples.

In DNA, the CDR3 is TGTGCCAGCAGTCAAGCGCGCCAGGGGGGGGGAAAGGTGTACTTC. Protein product: CASSQARQGGGKVYF. The rearrangement joins TRBV6-1 to TRBJ2-7; D possibly matches TRBD1 or TRBD2 (7 bases each). The germline V gene encodes CDR1 MNHNS and CDR2 SASEGT. The CDR3 covers 15 residues.